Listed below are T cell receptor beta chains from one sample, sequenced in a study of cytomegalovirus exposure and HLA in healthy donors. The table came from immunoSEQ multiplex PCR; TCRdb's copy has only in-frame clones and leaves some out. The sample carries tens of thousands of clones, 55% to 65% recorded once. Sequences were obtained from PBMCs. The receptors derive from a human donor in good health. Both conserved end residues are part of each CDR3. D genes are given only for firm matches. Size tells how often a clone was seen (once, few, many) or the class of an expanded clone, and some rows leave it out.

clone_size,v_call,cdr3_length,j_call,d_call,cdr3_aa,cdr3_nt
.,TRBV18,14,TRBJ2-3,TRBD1,CASAPGQGTDTQYF,TGTGCCAGCGCCCCGGGACAGGGTACAGATACGCAGTATTTT
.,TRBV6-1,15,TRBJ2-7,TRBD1,CASRQLGQGPYEQYF,TGTGCCAGCCGTCAATTGGGACAGGGCCCATACGAGCAGTACTTC
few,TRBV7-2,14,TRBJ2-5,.,CASSLAGAGETQYF,TGTGCCAGCAGCTTAGCAGGGGCGGGGGAGACCCAGTACTTC
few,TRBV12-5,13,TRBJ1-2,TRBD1,CASGLGQGNGYTF,TGTGCTAGTGGTTTGGGACAGGGAAATGGCTACACCTTC
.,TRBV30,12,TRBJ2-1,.,CAWRGGLAEQFF,TGTGCCTGGAGGGGTGGGCTAGCGGAGCAGTTCTTC
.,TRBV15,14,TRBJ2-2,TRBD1,CATSGGQRTGELFF,TGTGCCACCAGCGGGGGACAGCGCACCGGGGAGCTGTTTTTT
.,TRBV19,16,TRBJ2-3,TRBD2,CASSARLAGGAHTQYF,TGTGCCAGTAGCGCAAGACTAGCGGGGGGCGCACATACGCAGTATTTT
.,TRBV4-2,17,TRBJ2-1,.,CASSQDRSKTLYNEQFF,TGTGCCAGCAGCCAAGATCGGTCCAAAACCCTTTACAATGAGCAGTTCTTC
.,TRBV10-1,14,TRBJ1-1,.,CASSESSRGTEAFF,TGCGCCAGCAGTGAGTCCTCCCGGGGCACTGAAGCTTTCTTT
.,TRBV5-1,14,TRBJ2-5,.,CASSLSPSEETQYF,TGCGCCAGCAGCTTGTCCCCTAGCGAGGAGACCCAGTACTTC
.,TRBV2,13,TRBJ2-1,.,CASNRESYNEQFF,TGTGCCAGCAACAGGGAGTCCTACAATGAGCAGTTCTTC
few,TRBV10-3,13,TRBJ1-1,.,CAISEQGLTEAFF,TGTGCCATCAGCGAGCAGGGACTTACTGAAGCTTTCTTT
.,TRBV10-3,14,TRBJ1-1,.,CANRSDSAGTEAFF,TGTGCCAACCGATCGGACAGTGCGGGTACTGAAGCTTTCTTT
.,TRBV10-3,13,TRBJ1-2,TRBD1,CAISFQGARGYTF,TGTGCCATCAGTTTTCAGGGGGCTAGAGGCTACACCTTC
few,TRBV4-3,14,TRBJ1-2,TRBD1,CASTSGQGDYGYTF,TGCGCCAGCACTAGCGGACAGGGCGACTATGGCTACACCTTC
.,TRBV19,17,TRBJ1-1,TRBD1,CASSEGTGGTPSTEAFF,TGTGCCAGTAGTGAAGGGACAGGGGGCACCCCTAGCACTGAAGCTTTCTTT
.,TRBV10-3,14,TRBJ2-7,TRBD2,CAISDPAGGWEQYF,TGTGCCATCAGTGACCCAGCGGGGGGGTGGGAGCAGTACTTC
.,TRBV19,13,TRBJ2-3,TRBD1,CASSSGQADTQYF,TGTGCCAGTAGTTCCGGACAGGCAGATACGCAGTATTTT
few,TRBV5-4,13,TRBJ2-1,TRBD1,CASSPGTGDEQFF,TGTGCCAGCAGCCCGGGAACAGGGGATGAGCAGTTCTTC
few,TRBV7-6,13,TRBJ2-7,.,CASSWATANEQYF,TGTGCCAGCAGCTGGGCGACGGCCAACGAGCAGTACTTC
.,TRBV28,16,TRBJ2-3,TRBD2,CASSWERELRGDTQYF,TGTGCCAGCAGCTGGGAGCGGGAACTTAGAGGAGATACGCAGTATTTT
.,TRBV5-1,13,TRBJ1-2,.,CASSFGQGRGYTF,TGCGCCAGCAGCTTTGGCCAGGGTCGGGGCTACACCTTC
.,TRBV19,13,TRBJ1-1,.,CATIGTTPLRAFF,TGTGCCACGATCGGGACTACCCCTCTTCGGGCTTTCTTT
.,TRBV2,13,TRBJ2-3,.,CASSGPITDTQYF,TGTGCCAGCAGTGGTCCCATCACAGATACGCAGTATTTT
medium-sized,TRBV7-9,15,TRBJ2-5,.,CASSFRAGEGETQYF,TGTGCCAGCAGCTTCAGGGCAGGGGAGGGAGAGACCCAGTACTTC
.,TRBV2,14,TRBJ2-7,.,CASSKQGTSYEQYF,TGTGCCAGCAGTAAACAGGGGACTTCCTACGAGCAGTACTTC
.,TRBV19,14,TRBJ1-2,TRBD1,CASSSWDSEYGYTF,TGTGCCAGTAGTTCCTGGGACAGCGAATATGGCTACACCTTC
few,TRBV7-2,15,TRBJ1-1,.,CASSLAQGLNTEAFF,TGTGCCAGCAGCTTAGCCCAGGGGTTAAACACTGAAGCTTTCTTT
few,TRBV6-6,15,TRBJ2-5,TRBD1,CASSRDRVGVKTQYF,TGTGCCAGCAGCCGCGACAGGGTTGGAGTGAAGACCCAGTACTTC
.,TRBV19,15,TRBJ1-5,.,CASTLQGNYNQPQHF,TGTGCCAGTACCCTACAGGGAAATTACAATCAGCCCCAGCATTTT
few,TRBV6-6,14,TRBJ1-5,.,CASSYRTENQPQHF,TGTGCCAGCAGTTACAGGACAGAGAATCAGCCCCAGCATTTT
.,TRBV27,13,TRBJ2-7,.,CASSLQGTYEQYF,TGTGCCAGCAGTTTACAGGGAACCTACGAGCAGTACTTC
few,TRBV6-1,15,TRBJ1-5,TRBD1,CASSSGQAGNQPQHF,TGTGCCAGCAGTTCCGGACAGGCGGGCAATCAGCCCCAGCATTTT